The clone carrying this T cell receptor (beta chain) was recorded once. PCR involved 60 Vbeta and 13 Jbeta primers. Profiled with immunoSEQ multiplex PCR; TCRdb holds only in-frame clones, not every one. The sample shows roughly 200,000 clones, almost 85% of them seen only once. This sample is drawn from a study of cytomegalovirus exposure and HLA in healthy donors. On the study more broadly: Within an early data release were roughly 90 million unique TCRs drawn from HLA-typed donors.

The CDR3 totals 13 residues. With V trimmed by 5 bases and J by 7 bases, 5 bases remained unmatched. CDR1 and CDR2 (germline): SGHTA, FQGNSA. The source of this sequence is a woman between 40 and 55 years old in good health and CMV-seronegative. The sequenced sample consisted of PBMCs. The chain carries TRBV7-2 and TRBJ1-2, with 9 bases aligning to TRBD1. The CDR3 region is CASSMGQGAGYTF. In nucleotides, the CDR3 is TGTGCCAGCAGCATGGGACAGGGAGCTGGCTACACCTTC.